The clone carrying this TCR beta chain came up a few times. This sample is part of a study of blood T cell repertoires in COVID-19. In the study overall: The cDNA or gDNA used as material had been derived from T cells, B-cell-depleted T cells, or PBMCs.

Authors' analysis steps: Amplified reference gene primers provided the basis for estimating nucleated cell counts. The method was immunoSEQ multiplex PCR; TCRdb's version includes in-frame clones alone and lacks a portion of them. The DNA was the basis for D and trimming; V, J and clone size are from that table. This table has some 69,000 clones, approximately 79% appearing once. The CDR3 runs 16 residues. Germline-derived CDR1 and CDR2 are SQVTM and ANQGSEA. The junction had 13 bases not matched to a gene; V was cut back by 3 bases and J by 5 bases. This sequence was found in a human donor in a cohort sampled during active COVID-19. The sample taken for sequencing was peripheral blood. The chain employs TRBV29-1 and TRBJ2-7; TRBD1 aligns across 10 bases. For the CDR3, the DNA is TGCAGCGTTGACCGACATACCCGGGACAGGGGAGACGAGCAGTACTTC. It yields the protein CSVDRHTRDRGDEQYF.